This T cell receptor beta chain was recovered during a study of blood T cell repertoires in COVID-19. The CDR3 sequence is 16 residues long. Trimming shortened V by 4 bases and J by 10 bases, and 21 bases separated the two germline ends. From germline, CDR1 is SGDLS and CDR2 YYNGEE. Sequencing was performed with immunoSEQ multiplex PCR; in TCRdb, only in-frame clones are kept and a portion is missing. The sample carries 280,000 or so clones, roughly 89% recorded once. Sequenced sample: PBMCs or T cells enriched from blood (not recorded which). This TCR came from a woman aged 50 to 60 who had been exposed to COVID-19. The gene calls are TRBV9 and TRBJ1-6; D possibly corresponds to TRBD1 (5 bases). The DNA for the CDR3 is TGTGCCAGCAGCACACCTCGTGGACAAGGAGTCTCACCCCTCCACTTT. Translation: CASSTPRGQGVSPLHF.